The 18 T cell receptor beta chains given below trace back to one sample, sequenced in a study of blood T cells in healthy people across ages. Using a J-beta primer mix together with a sample-barcoded 5' primer, a second PCR was run for roughly 6 to 12 cycles. MiXCR was run by TCRdb on the 5' RACE reads, yielding one entry per CDR3 protein. The repertoire holds roughly 900,000 distinct CDR3 sequences, with 40% to 60% as singletons. The sequencing sample was made of blood. Receptor source: a man between 25 and 39 years old in good health.

The chain uses TRBV20-1 and TRBJ1-2; 9 bases fit TRBD1. Trimming took 0 bases from V and 7 from J; bases not matched to a gene: 3. This CDR3 comprises 13 residues. Germline CDR1 reads DFQATT; CDR2 reads SNEGSKA (reference sequence). The CDR3 here is CSAREQGAGGYTF. The CDR3 DNA is TGCAGTGCTAGAGAACAGGGGGCCGGTGGCTACACCTTC.

The gene calls are TRBV21-1 and TRBJ1-1. TRBV21-1 is termed a pseudogene. The CDR3 consists of 15 residues. CDR3 in amino acids: CASTGPGGVDTEAFF. CDR3 DNA: TGTGCCTCAACCGGCCCGGGAGGGGTAGACACTGAAGCTTTCTTT.

DNA for the CDR3: TGCGCCAGCAGCTTGGAGGGACCCTATCCTTCACCCCTCCACTTT. Translating it yields CASSLEGPYPSPLHF. This chain connects TRBV5-1 to TRBJ1-6, with D possibly matching TRBD1 (5 bases). V was trimmed by 0 bases and J by 9 bases, leaving 13 bases between them. CDR1 and CDR2 from the germline V gene are SGHRS and YFSETQ. The CDR3 has 15 amino acids.

In this sample, this clonotype turned up a few times. The chain is built from TRBV6-2 or TRBV6-3 and TRBJ2-7; D might be TRBD2 (5 bases). V lost 5 bases and J 1 base, leaving 9 bases between the germline ends. Germline-derived CDR1 and CDR2 are MNHEY and SVGEGT. CDR3 length: 13 residues. The CDR3 loop is CASSRRESYEQYF. DNA of the CDR3: TGTGCCAGCAGTCGTCGGGAATCCTACGAGCAGTACTTC.

V is TRBV2 and J is TRBJ1-2; tentative D call: TRBD1 (6 bases). Trimming left V 4 bases short and J 0 bases short, with 12 bases between. The CDR3 spans 15 residues. Germline CDR1 SNHLY, CDR2 FYNNEI. DNA of the CDR3: TGTGCCAGCAGTGTAAACAGGGCCGCTAACTATGGCTACACCTTC. Translated: CASSVNRAANYGYTF.

The V gene is TRBV6-5, the J gene TRBJ2-5, with D uncertain. CDR1 and CDR2 (germline): MNHEY, SVGAGI. The CDR3 loop spans 13 amino acids. Trimming cost V 2 bases and J 2 bases, with 6 bases left between them. CDR3 sequence reads: CASSYHRQETQYF. DNA of the CDR3: TGTGCCAGCAGTTACCACAGACAAGAGACCCAGTACTTC.

The V call is TRBV29-1, the J call TRBJ2-3, with 9 bases that match TRBD1. Germline V gene sequence: CDR1 SQVTM, CDR2 ANQGSEA. Trimming removed 7 bases from V and 4 bases from J; junction bases left unmatched: 6. The CDR3 is made up of 13 amino acids. For the CDR3, the DNA is TGCAGCGCCGGACAGGGGTGGGCAGATACGCAGTATTTT. Translated, it gives CSAGQGWADTQYF.

The gene calls are TRBV12-3 or TRBV12-4 and TRBJ2-1; D is tentatively TRBD1 or TRBD2 (5 bases each). The V gene lost 3 bases and the J gene lost 4 bases, with 13 bases spanning the gap. CDR3 length: 15 residues. The CDR3 DNA is TGTGCCAGCAGTTTCGTACTCGGGGCTTACAATGAGCAGTTCTTC. Translation: CASSFVLGAYNEQFF.

This clonotype has more than one count but fewer than ten. The rearrangement uses TRBV27 and TRBJ2-7; 10 positions agree with TRBD1. The V gene's germline CDR1 is MNHEY and CDR2 SMNVEV (reference sequence). The V segment lost 5 bases and the J segment 3 bases; nucleotides outside the gene matches: 10. This CDR3 comprises 16 residues. The DNA of the CDR3 is TGTGCCAGCAGTACAACCGGGACAGGGGTTTTCTACGAGCAGTACTTC. This translates into CASSTTGTGVFYEQYF.

Concerning this clonotype itself: An end of the junction does not agree with germline; a read error may underlie this. The chain has TRBV5-1 and TRBJ1-2; 10 bases match TRBD1. This CDR3 comprises 16 residues. Germline CDR1 reads SGHRS; CDR2 reads YFSETQ. The CDR3 loop is CASSQGQGEANYSYTF. CDR3 in DNA: TGCGCCAGCAGCCAAGGACAGGGGGAAGCTAACTATAGCTACACCTTC.

This rearrangement joins TRBV28 to TRBJ1-2; D uncertain. The CDR3 is 15 amino acids. Germline CDR1 reads MDHEN; CDR2 reads SYDVKM. V dropped 5 bases and J dropped 11 bases, with 24 bases sitting between them. CDR3: CASSLAQRASSGYTF. The CDR3 nucleotides are TGTGCCAGCAGTCTGGCCCAGCGGGCGTCCTCCGGGTACACCTTC.

This clonotype was seen a single time. One end of the junction varies from germline; a read error may be responsible. This chain joins TRBV3-1 and TRBJ1-3; D uncertain. Germline CDR1 reads LGHDT; CDR2 reads YNNKEL (reference sequence). The CDR3 sequence is 14 residues long. CDR3 DNA: TGTGCCAGCAGCCGCTCAGGCTCTGGGAACACCATATATTTT. Protein product: CASSRSGSGNTIYF.

The V gene is TRBV9, the J gene TRBJ1-2; no clear D gene. The CDR3 runs 13 residues. Germline V gene lookup returns CDR1 SGDLS and CDR2 YYNGEE. V was cut by 0 bases and J by 4 bases, with 7 bases left in between. CDR3: CASSVDGSYGYTF. Here the CDR3 DNA reads TGTGCCAGCAGCGTAGATGGCAGCTATGGCTACACCTTC.

This clonotype showed up just a few times. This chain uses TRBV19 with TRBJ1-4, with D unclear. Germline CDR1 and CDR2: LNHDA and SQIVND (reference sequence). The CDR3 is made up of 14 amino acids. V was cut by 10 bases and J by 5 bases, with 17 bases left in between. The CDR3 DNA reads TGTGCCACCCAGAATGTCGCGGGGAATGAAAAACTGTTTTTT. Its translation is CATQNVAGNEKLFF.

This clonotype is a singleton in its sample. The chain employs TRBV29-1 and TRBJ2-3; no clear D gene. The CDR3 contains 13 residues. V was cut by 0 bases and J by 2 bases, with 6 bases left in between. Per germline, CDR1 SQVTM and CDR2 ANQGSEA. CDR3 nucleotides: TGCAGCGTTGAAGAGACAACCACAGATACGCAGTATTTT. It is translated as CSVEETTTDTQYF.

This clonotype was observed a few times. The V and J genes are TRBV5-1 and TRBJ2-4; 8 bases are a match to TRBD1. The J call is uncertain, as TRBJ2-7 better fits the DNA end. The CDR3 totals 15 residues. Germline V gene sequence: CDR1 SGHRS, CDR2 YFSETQ. CDR3 loop: CASSLAGGSMHEQYF. The CDR3 bases are TGCGCCAGCAGCTTGGCAGGGGGCAGCATGCACGAGCAGTACTTC.

The CDR3 here is CASGKHGTGLDEQFF. CDR3 coding DNA: TGCGCCAGCGGCAAACACGGGACAGGGTTGGATGAGCAGTTCTTC. This chain joins TRBV5-1 and TRBJ2-1; 9 bases map to TRBD1. The CDR3 is made up of 15 amino acids. Germline assignment: CDR1 SGHRS and CDR2 YFSETQ. Trimming removed 7 bases from V and 8 bases from J; junction bases left unmatched: 13.

This clonotype appeared a few times. The rearrangement uses TRBV4-2 and TRBJ2-4; TRBD1 aligns across 11 bases. Germline trimming cut 0 bases from V and 1 base from J; bases unmatched to any gene: 11. The CDR3 extends over 20 amino acids. Germline V gene lookup returns CDR1 LGHNA and CDR2 YNFKEQ. The CDR3 bases are TGTGCCAGCAGCCAAGATCCCGGACAGGGGGCTCTCCTTGCCAAAAACATTCAGTACTTC. This encodes CASSQDPGQGALLAKNIQYF.